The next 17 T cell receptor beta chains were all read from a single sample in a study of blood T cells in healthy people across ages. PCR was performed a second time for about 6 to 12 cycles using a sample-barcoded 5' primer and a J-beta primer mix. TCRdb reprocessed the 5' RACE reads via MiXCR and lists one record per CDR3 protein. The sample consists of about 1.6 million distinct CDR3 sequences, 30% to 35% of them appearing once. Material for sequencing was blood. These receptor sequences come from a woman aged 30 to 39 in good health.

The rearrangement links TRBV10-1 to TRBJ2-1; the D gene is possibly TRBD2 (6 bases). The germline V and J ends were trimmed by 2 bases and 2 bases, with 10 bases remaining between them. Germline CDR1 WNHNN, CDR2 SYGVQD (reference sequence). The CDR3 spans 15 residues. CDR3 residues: CASSEMEGAYNEQFF. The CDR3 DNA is TGCGCCAGCAGTGAGATGGAGGGTGCCTACAATGAGCAGTTCTTC.

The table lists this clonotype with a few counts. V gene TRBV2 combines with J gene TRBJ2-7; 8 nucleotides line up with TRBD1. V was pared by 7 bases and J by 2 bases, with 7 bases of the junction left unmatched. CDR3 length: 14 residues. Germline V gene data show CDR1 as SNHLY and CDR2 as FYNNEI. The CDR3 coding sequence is TGTGCCAGCATGGGGACAGGTTCCCCCTACGAGCAGTACTTC. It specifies CASMGTGSPYEQYF.

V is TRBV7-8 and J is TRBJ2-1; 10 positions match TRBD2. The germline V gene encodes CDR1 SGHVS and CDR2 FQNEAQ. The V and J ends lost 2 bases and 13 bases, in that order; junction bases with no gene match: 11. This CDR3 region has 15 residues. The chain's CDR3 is CASSLRLAGALFQFF. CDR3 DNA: TGTGCCAGCAGCTTACGACTAGCGGGCGCCCTTTTCCAGTTCTTC. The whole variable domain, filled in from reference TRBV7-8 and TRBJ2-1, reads GAGVSQSPRYKVAKRGQDVALRCDPISGHVSLFWYQQALGQGPEFLTYFQNEAQLDKSGLPSDRFFAERPEGSVSTLKIQRTQQEDSAVYLCASSLRLAGALFQFFGPGTRLTVL.

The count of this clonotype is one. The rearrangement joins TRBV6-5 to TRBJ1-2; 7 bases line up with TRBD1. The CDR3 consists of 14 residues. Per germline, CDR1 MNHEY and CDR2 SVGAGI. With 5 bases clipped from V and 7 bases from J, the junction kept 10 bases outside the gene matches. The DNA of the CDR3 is TGTGCCAGCAGTCCTTTAGACAGGGTCGGTGGCTACACCTTC. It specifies CASSPLDRVGGYTF.

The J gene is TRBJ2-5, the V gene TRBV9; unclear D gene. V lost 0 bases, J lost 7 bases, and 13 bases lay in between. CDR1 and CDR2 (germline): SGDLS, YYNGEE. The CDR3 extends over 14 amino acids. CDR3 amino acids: CASSVGGYSGTQYF. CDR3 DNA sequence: TGTGCCAGCAGCGTAGGAGGTTACTCGGGGACCCAGTACTTC.

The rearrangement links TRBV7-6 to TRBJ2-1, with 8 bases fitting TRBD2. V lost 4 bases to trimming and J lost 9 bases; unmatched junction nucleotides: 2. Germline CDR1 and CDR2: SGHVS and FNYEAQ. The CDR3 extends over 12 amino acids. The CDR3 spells CASSWAGGEQFF. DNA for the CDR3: TGTGCCAGCAGCTGGGCGGGGGGTGAGCAGTTCTTC. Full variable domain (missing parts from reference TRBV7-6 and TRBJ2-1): GAGVSQSPRYKVTKRGQDVALRCDPISGHVSLYWYRQALGQGPEFLTYFNYEAQQDKSGLPNDRFSAERPEGSISTLTIQRTEQRDSAMYRCASSWAGGEQFFGPGTRLTVL.

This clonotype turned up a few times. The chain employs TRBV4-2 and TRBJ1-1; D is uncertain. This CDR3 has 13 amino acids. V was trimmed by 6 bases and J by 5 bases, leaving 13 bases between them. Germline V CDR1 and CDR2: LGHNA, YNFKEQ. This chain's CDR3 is CASRLREMTEAFF. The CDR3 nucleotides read TGTGCCAGCAGACTTAGGGAGATGACTGAAGCTTTCTTT.

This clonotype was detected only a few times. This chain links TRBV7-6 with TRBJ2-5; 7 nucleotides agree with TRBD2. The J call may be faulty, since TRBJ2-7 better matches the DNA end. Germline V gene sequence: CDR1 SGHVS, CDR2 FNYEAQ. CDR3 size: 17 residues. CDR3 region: CASSLGPAGIGSYEQYF. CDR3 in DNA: TGTGCCAGCAGCTTAGGACCAGCGGGAATTGGGTCCTACGAGCAGTACTTC.

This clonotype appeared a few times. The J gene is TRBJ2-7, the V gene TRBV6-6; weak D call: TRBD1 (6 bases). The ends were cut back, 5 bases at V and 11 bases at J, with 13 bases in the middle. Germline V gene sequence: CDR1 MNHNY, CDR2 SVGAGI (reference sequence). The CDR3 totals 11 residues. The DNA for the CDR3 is TGTGCCAGCAGTGCGACGGGACAAAAGTACTTC. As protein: CASSATGQKYF.

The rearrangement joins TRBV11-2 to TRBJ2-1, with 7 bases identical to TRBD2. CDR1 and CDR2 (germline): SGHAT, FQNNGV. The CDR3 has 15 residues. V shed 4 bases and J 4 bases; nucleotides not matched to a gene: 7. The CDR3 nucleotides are TGTGCCAGCAGCTGGGGGGGGGACGGTTACAATGAGCAGTTCTTC. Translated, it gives CASSWGGDGYNEQFF. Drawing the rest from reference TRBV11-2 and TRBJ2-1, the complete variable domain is EAGVAQSPRYKIIEKRQSVAFWCNPISGHATLYWYQQILGQGPKLLIQFQNNGVVDDSQLPKDRFSAERLKGVDSTLKIQPAKLEDSAVYLCASSWGGDGYNEQFFGPGTRLTVL.

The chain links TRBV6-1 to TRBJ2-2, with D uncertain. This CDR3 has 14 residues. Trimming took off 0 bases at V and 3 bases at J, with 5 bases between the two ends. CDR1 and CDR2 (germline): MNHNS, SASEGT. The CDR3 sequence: CASSEAKYTGELFF. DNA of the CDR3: TGTGCCAGCAGTGAAGCAAAGTACACCGGGGAGCTGTTTTTT.

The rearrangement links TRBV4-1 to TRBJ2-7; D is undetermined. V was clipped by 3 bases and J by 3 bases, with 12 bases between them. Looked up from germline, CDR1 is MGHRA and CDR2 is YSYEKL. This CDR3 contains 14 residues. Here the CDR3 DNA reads TGCGCCAGCAGCCAGTCATTGTCTAACTACGAGCAGTACTTC. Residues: CASSQSLSNYEQYF.

In nucleotides, the CDR3 is TGTGCCAGCAGCCCCCCTGGACAGTATAATTCACCCCTCCACTTT. This sequence encodes CASSPPGQYNSPLHF. The rearrangement joins TRBV6-6 to TRBJ1-6; the D gene is possibly TRBD1 (6 bases). V was shortened by 6 bases and J by 4 bases, with 13 bases between the two germline ends. Germline assignment: CDR1 MNHNY and CDR2 SVGAGI (reference sequence). This CDR3 region has 15 residues.

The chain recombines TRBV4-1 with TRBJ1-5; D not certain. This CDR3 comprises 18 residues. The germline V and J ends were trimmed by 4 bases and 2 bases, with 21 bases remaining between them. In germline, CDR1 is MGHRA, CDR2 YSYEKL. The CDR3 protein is CASSPKGSSAQGNQPQHF. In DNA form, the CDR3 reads TGCGCCAGCAGCCCCAAAGGCTCCAGCGCGCAAGGCAATCAGCCCCAGCATTTT.

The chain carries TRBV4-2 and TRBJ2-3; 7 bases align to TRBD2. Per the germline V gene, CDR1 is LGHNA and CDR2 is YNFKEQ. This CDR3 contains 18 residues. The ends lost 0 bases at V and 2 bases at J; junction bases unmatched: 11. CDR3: CASSQDFWDYLSTDTQYF. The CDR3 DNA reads TGTGCCAGCAGCCAAGATTTCTGGGACTACCTCTCCACAGATACGCAGTATTTT.

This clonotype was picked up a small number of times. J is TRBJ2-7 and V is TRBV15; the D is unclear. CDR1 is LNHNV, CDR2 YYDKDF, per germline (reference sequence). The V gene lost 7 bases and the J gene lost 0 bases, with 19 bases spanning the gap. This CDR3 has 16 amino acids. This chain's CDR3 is CATNTSRPTSSYEQYF. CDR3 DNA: TGTGCCACCAACACATCCAGACCTACGAGCTCCTACGAGCAGTACTTC.

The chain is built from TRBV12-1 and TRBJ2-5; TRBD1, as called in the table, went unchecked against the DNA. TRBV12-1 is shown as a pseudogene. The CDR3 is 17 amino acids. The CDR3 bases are TGTGCCAGCAGCTTTGTAACGCGAGAGGCGGCGGTAGAGACCCAGTACTTC. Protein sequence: CASSFVTREAAVETQYF.